This T cell receptor beta chain was captured in a study of T-cell reconstitution after alpha-beta-depleted transplantation in children (dated by TCRdb to the mid-2010s). The study in broad terms: Using TCR repertoire profiling, the study quantitatively followed how T-cell immune reconstitution unfolded in children after TCRalphabeta/CD19-depleted allogeneic hematopoietic cell transplantation. Results the study describes overall, beyond this receptor: Over the following months the frequencies of hyperexpanded clones went down, and after one year T-cell counts and TCRbeta diversity were mostly credited to newly produced T cells. In some patients, the high TCRbeta diversity seen at day 60 was put down to recipient T cells and intrathymic progenitors that had survived conditioning. Apparently early alphabetaT-cell count recovery about two months after transplant reportedly relied on only several hundred rapidly expanded clones derived from non-depleted graft cells.

In regard to this clonotype: It has no known antigen specificity. Nothing much larger sits one base from this clone, and base qualities are not available.

According to the study, the label for this sample's treatment or condition signals: allogeneic hematopoietic cell transplantation with graft depleted of TCRalphabeta T cells and CD19 B cells. The children who served as transplant recipients had been given grafts of TCRalphabeta/CD19-depleted allogeneic hematopoietic cells. V is cut by 5 bases and J by 2 bases, and the space between the germline ends is 15 bases. Based on the germline V gene (reference sequence), the CDR1 and CDR2 sequences are DFQATT and SNEGSKA. The CDR3 sequence holds 14 residues, the cysteine and phenylalanine included. Only the CDR3 DNA is retained, 42 bases long and in frame from the first base. Library method: PCR. TCRdb lists the instrument as Illumina HiSeq 2500. TCR libraries were prepared with molecular barcoding, using unique molecular identifiers to normalize TCRbeta repertoire quantification. The public sequencing data were trimmed at Q25 with fastp and processed into clonotypes with MiXCR by TCRdb, which kept only in-frame beta chains. When rows share a CDR3 protein, they turn into one entry using the most common DNA and genes. A total of approximately 500,000 distinct CDR3 sequences appear in this sample, more than 9% of them only once. Just over 2% of the sample goes to the ten largest clones.

The material was PBMCs, obtained before TCRalphabeta/CD19-depleted stem cell transplant. The chain joins TRBV20-1 to TRBJ1-2, with the D gene too uncertain to name. This TCR came from a child aged 2 to 10 with inherited bone marrow failure, due to receive a stem cell transplant. The CDR3 in this case is CSADVDNKNYGYTF. The bases read TGCAGTGCTGACGTAGACAATAAGAACTATGGCTACACCTTC.